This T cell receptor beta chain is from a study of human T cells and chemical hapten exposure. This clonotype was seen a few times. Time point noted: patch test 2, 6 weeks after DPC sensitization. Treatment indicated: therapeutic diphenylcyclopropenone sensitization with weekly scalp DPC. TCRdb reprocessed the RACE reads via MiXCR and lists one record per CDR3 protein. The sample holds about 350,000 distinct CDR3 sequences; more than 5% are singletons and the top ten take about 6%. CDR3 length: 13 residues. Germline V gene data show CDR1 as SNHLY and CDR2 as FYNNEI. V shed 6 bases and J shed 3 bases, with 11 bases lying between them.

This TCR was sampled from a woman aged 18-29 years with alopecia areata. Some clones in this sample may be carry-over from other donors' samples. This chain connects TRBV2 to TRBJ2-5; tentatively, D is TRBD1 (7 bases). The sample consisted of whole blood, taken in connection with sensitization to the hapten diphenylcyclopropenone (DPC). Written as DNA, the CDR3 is TGTGCCAGCAGGGGGGGACAGAAAGAGACCCAGTACTTC. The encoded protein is CASRGGQKETQYF.